The T cell receptor beta chain described here comes from a study of T cell changes during pregnancy in multiple sclerosis. Here immunoSEQ multiplex PCR was the method, and the copy in TCRdb shows in-frame clones only, minus some. The sample contains 40,000 to 60,000 clones, about 90% of which appear only once. The CDR3 length is 12 residues. The ends were cut back, 4 bases at V and 3 bases at J, with 6 bases in the middle. Germline CDR1 is SGDLS and CDR2 is YYNGEE. The sequence derives from a female donor in good health, enrolled as a control in a pregnancy study. The gene calls are TRBV9 and TRBJ2-3, with D uncertain. Sequencing was performed on peripheral blood, taken in the first trimester of pregnancy. The CDR3 here is CASSTQTDTQYF. In nucleotides, the CDR3 is TGTGCCAGCAGCACTCAAACAGATACGCAGTATTTT. The entire variable domain, with the rest obtained from reference TRBV9 and TRBJ2-3, is as follows: DSGVTQTPKHLITATGQRVTLRCSPRSGDLSVYWYQQSLDQGLQFLIQYYNGEERAKGNILERFSAQQFPDLHSELNLSSLELGDSALYFCASSTQTDTQYFGPGTRLTVL.